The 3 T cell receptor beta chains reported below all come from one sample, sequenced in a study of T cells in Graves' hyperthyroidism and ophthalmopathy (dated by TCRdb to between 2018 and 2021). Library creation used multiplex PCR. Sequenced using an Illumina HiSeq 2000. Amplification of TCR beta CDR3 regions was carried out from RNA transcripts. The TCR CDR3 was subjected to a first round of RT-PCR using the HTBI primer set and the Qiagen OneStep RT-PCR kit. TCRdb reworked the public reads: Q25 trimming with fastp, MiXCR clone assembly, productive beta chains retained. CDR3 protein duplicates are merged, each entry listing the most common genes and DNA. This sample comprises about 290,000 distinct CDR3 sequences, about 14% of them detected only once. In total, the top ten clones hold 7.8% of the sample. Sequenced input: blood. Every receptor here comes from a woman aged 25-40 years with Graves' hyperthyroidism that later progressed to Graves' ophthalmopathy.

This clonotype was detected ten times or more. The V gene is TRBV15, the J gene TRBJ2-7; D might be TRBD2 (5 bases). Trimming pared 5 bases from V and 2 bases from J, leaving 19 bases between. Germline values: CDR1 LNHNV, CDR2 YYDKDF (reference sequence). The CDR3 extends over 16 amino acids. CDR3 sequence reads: CATSRYELEGTYEQYF. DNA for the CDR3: TGTGCCACCAGCCGGTACGAACTTGAGGGAACCTACGAGCAGTACTTC.

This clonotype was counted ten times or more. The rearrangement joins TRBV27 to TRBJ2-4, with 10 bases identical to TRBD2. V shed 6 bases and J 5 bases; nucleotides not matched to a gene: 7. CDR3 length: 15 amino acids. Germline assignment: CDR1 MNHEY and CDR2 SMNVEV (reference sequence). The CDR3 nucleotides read TGTGCCAGCAGAGATATTCTAGCGGGAGAAAACATTCAGTACTTC. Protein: CASRDILAGENIQYF.

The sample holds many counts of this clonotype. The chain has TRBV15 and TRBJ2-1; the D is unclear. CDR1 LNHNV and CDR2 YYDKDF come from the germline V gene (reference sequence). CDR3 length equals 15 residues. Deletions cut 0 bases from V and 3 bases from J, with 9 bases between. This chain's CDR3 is CATSRDKDYYNEQFF. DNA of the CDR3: TGTGCCACCAGCAGAGATAAGGATTACTACAATGAGCAGTTCTTC.